This T cell receptor beta chain was documented in a study of neoadjuvant nivolumab and ipilimumab in lung cancer. Study-wide background: Nivolumab 3 mg/kg was given days 1, 15 and 29, plus ipilimumab 1 mg/kg day 1 in combination. General study results and limits: From pretherapy to surgery, tumor richness and clonality rose with dual therapy.

Profiled with immunoSEQ multiplex PCR; TCRdb holds only in-frame clones, not every one. The table has some 30,000 clones, 90% seen once. Turning to this clone: The target antigen is unknown.

The clonotype comes from an adult with non-small cell lung cancer. Sequencing was performed on peripheral blood, taken after neoadjuvant nivolumab, alone or with ipilimumab, at or shortly before surgery.

The CDR3 is CASSVGLGPNQPQHF. CDR3 in DNA: TGTGCCAGCAGCGTAGGTCTCGGTCCAAATCAGCCCCAGCATTTT. The chain recombines TRBV9 with TRBJ1-5; D gene uncertain. V was pared by 0 bases and J by 4 bases, with 11 bases between. The CDR3 runs to 15 residues. Germline lookup yields CDR1 SGDLS and CDR2 YYNGEE.